The 3 T cell receptor beta chains below all came from one sample that was sequenced in a study of cytomegalovirus exposure and HLA in healthy donors. The PCR employed 60 Vbeta primers together with 13 Jbeta primers. The data were produced by immunoSEQ multiplex PCR, yet TCRdb's version contains in-frame clones alone and is incomplete. The sample consists of 100,000 to 150,000 clones, nearly 80% of them appearing once. Sequenced sample: PBMCs. The receptors here all came from a woman aged 35 to 49 in good health and CMV-seronegative.

The genes are TRBV15 and TRBJ2-5, with D perhaps matching TRBD1 (5 bases). The assigned J gene may be wrong: the sequence end matches TRBJ2-7 better. Germline V gives CDR1 LNHNV, CDR2 YYDKDF (reference sequence). The CDR3 spans 13 residues. The CDR3 reads CATSRVGPYEQYF. The DNA for the CDR3 is TGTGCCACCAGCAGAGTGGGGCCCTACGAGCAGTACTTC.

V usage is TRBV7-8 and J usage is TRBJ2-3; TRBD2 is a possible D gene (6 bases). With 3 bases removed from V and 6 bases from J, the gap between germline ends came to 16 bases. CDR1 is SGHVS and CDR2 is FQNEAQ in the germline V gene. The CDR3 runs to 15 residues. As DNA, the CDR3 is TGTGCCAGCAGCTTTATAGCGGATCTTAGGGATACGCAGTATTTT. Translation gives CASSFIADLRDTQYF. The full variable domain, with the rest looked up from reference TRBV7-8 and TRBJ2-3, is GAGVSQSPRYKVAKRGQDVALRCDPISGHVSLFWYQQALGQGPEFLTYFQNEAQLDKSGLPSDRFFAERPEGSVSTLKIQRTQQEDSAVYLCASSFIADLRDTQYFGPGTRLTVL.

This chain connects TRBV27 to TRBJ2-3; D is perhaps TRBD2 (6 bases). Deletions cut 2 bases from V and 7 bases from J, with 13 bases between. The CDR3 is 14 amino acids. Germline V CDR1 and CDR2: MNHEY, SMNVEV (reference sequence). The CDR3 nucleotides are TGTGCCAGCAGTTTAACGGCTAGCGCAAATACGCAGTATTTT. Residues: CASSLTASANTQYF.